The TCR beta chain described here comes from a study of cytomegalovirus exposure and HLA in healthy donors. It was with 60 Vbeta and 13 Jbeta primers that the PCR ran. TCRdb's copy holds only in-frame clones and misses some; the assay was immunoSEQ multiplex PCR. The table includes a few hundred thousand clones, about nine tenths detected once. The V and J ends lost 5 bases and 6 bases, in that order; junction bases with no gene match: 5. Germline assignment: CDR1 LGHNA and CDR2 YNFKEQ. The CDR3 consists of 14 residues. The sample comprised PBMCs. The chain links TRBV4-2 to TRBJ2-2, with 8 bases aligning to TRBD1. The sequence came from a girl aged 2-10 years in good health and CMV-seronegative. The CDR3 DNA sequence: TGTGCCAGCAGCACTCGGACAGGGCCCGGGGAGCTGTTTTTT. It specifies CASSTRTGPGELFF.